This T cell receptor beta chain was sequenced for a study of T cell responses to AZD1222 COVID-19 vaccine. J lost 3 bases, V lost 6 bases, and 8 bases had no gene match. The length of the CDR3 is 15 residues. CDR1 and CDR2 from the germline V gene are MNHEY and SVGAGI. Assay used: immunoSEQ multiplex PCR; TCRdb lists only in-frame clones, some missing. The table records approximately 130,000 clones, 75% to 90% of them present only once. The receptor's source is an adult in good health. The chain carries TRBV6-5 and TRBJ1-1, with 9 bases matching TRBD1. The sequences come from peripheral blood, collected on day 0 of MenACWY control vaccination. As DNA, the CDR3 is TGTGCCAGCAGGCAACAGGGGGCGAGGCACACTGAAGCTTTCTTT. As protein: CASRQQGARHTEAFF.